The sample holds many counts of the clone carrying this T cell receptor (beta chain). Its antigen remains unidentified. TCRdb analysed the 5' RACE reads with MiXCR anew, one entry per CDR3 protein. The profile shows around 210,000 distinct CDR3 sequences, 8% to 10% of them singletons. The sample belongs to a study of CD8 T cells in ankylosing spondylitis. Study-wide findings and caveats: Disease-linked clones were CD8+ and relatively rare in peripheral blood.

V was clipped by 2 bases and J by 1 base, with 12 bases between them. Germline V gene data show CDR1 as SGHTA and CDR2 as FQGNSA. This CDR3 is built from 15 residues. V gene TRBV7-2 combines with J gene TRBJ2-7; D gene ambiguous. Material for sequencing was blood, either unsorted or a sorted T cell fraction (not recorded which). The origin of this receptor is a female donor with ankylosing spondylitis or in good health (not recorded which). CDR3 in amino acids: CASSLYAEASYEQYF. The CDR3 DNA reads as TGTGCCAGCAGCTTATATGCCGAGGCATCCTACGAGCAGTACTTC.